This T cell receptor beta chain was sequenced in a study of blood T cell repertoires in COVID-19 (dated by TCRdb to 2018 to 2021). For the study in its entirety: Samples covering the acute and convalescent phases of COVID-19 were provided by collaborators in the United States, Italy and Spain. The prospective study material was composed of cDNA or gDNA derived from T cells, B-cell-depleted T cells, or PBMCs. The dataset comprised deeply sampled blood TCRbeta repertoires from subjects exposed to, actively infected with, or recovered from COVID-19. A freely available public database, intended as a resource for researchers studying the immune response to SARS-CoV-2, is where the repertoires were released. Samples came from the ongoing ImmuneRACE study (first 160 participants) plus 1,254 subjects from 6 global collaborators. The sample metadata nearly always contained a de-identified subject ID, COVID-19 status, age in years and sex. Where available, HLA class I and class II types were obtained from metadata supplied by the sample provider rather than from assay-based typing. Results and caveats for the whole study, not just this receptor: The amount of clinical and demographic metadata varied by source and participant and was provided uncurated.

CDR3 length: 14 amino acids, cysteine to phenylalanine. The entry retains the CDR3 DNA only, 42 bases that are in frame from base 1. The germline V gene sets CDR1 to SNHLY and CDR2 to FYNNEI. The trim is 3 bases for V and 3 bases for J, with a gap of 11 bases between the germline ends. Whole blood was collected in K2EDTA tubes by collaborating institutions according to the institutions' own protocols. For TCRbeta analysis, collaborators shipped samples in one of three forms: frozen whole blood, isolated PBMCs, or DNA extracted from either of those sample types. Details on this clone: This clone's antigen is unknown. Within one base of it there is no much larger clone, and no base qualities were kept.

TCRbeta CDR3 regions were amplified from genomic DNA using the immunoSEQ Assay, a bias-controlled multiplex PCR. The authors processed their data as follows. The number of nucleated cells in each sample was estimated by amplification of reference gene primers within the assay. Sequence reads were collapsed and filtered to measure the absolute abundance of every unique TCRbeta CDR3 rearrangement. For each sample, productive Simpson clonality was calculated as the square root of Simpson's diversity index across productive rearrangements. TCRdb stores this immuneACCESS table with in-frame sequences only. Part of the clones is absent; in the studies checked, under half of the shortfall reflects unresolved V genes, and no reason is known for the rest. Clone size and V and J calls were adopted from that table, with D and trimming inferred from the DNA. In this sample the table shows roughly 130,000 clones, 84% of which occur a single time. The top ten hold 12% of the sample.

Material: peripheral blood. Recombination linked TRBV2 to TRBJ1-1; a tentative D call is TRBD1 (5 bases match). This TCR came from a woman in her sixties with acute or convalescent COVID-19. CDR3 region: CASSEARAHTEAFF. The DNA sequence reads TGTGCCAGCAGTGAGGCCAGGGCCCACACTGAAGCTTTCTTT.